A selection of T cell receptor beta chains follows, all from one sample in a study of response to subunit inactivated influenza vaccine. TCRdb processed the RT-PCR reads anew with MiXCR; each CDR3 protein has one entry. The sample has around 520,000 distinct CDR3 sequences; about 25% are singletons. The specimen was CD4+ T cells sorted from PBMCs, collected more than 4 days after vaccination. The receptors here all came from a man aged 50-60 years who received an inactivated influenza vaccine. Both conserved end residues are part of each CDR3. The D gene is left open where the match is weak. Not all rows give a size; the values are once, few, many and, for expanded clones, a class.

>TRBJ1-6|-|-|TRBV30
TGTGCCTGGAGTGTATTACCGGGGAAGGATAATTCACCCCTCCACTTT
CAWSVLPGKDNSPLHF
>TRBJ1-1|-|few|TRBV10-3
TGTGCCATCAGTCTGGATGGGCCCGGGAACACTGAAGCTTTCTTT
CAISLDGPGNTEAFF
>TRBJ2-1|TRBD1|-|TRBV4-2
TGTGCCAGCAGCCTCCGGGGACAGGGGGCTGAGGGTGAGCAGTTCTTC
CASSLRGQGAEGEQFF
>TRBJ2-1|TRBD2|few|TRBV27
TGTGCCAGCAGTCGGCGACTAGCGGAGATAAGCAACAATGAGCAGTTCTTC
CASSRRLAEISNNEQFF
>TRBJ2-7|-|-|TRBV7-6
TGTGCCAGCAGCCCTCGCGGGACAGAATCCTACGAGCAGTACTTC
CASSPRGTESYEQYF
>TRBJ2-6|-|-|TRBV12-3/TRBV12-4
TGTGCCAGCAGTTTAGGAGTAGGATCTGGGGCCAACGTCCTGACTTTC
CASSLGVGSGANVLTF
>TRBJ1-1|-|-|TRBV4-1
TGCGCCAGCAGCCAAGAGGTAGCGGGAAACACTGAAGCTTTCTTT
CASSQEVAGNTEAFF
>TRBJ2-2|-|few|TRBV5-6
TGTGCCAGCAGCTTGTTCAGCACCGCGAACACCGGGGAGCTGTTTTTT
CASSLFSTANTGELFF
>TRBJ2-7|-|-|TRBV28
TGTGCCAGCAGCCCCAGCCAATACGAGCAGTACTTC
CASSPSQYEQYF
>TRBJ2-1|TRBD2|-|TRBV7-2
TGTGCCAGCAGCCCTTGGACTAGCGGGATGTACAATGAGCAGTTCTTC
CASSPWTSGMYNEQFF
>TRBJ2-1|-|-|TRBV14
TGTGCCAGCAGCCAAGCGGAGGAGCAGTTCTTC
CASSQAEEQFF
>TRBJ2-7|-|-|TRBV6-2/TRBV6-3
TGTGCCAGCAGTCCCCGGGGTTTGTCCTACGAGCAGTACTTC
CASSPRGLSYEQYF
>TRBJ2-3|TRBD1|few|TRBV2
TGTGCCAGCAGTGGGTCAGGGGGCGCGGATACGCAGTATTTT
CASSGSGGADTQYF
>TRBJ2-4|-|many|TRBV6-1
TGTGCCAGCAGTCAAACAGGGTCCGGCATTCAGTACTTC
CASSQTGSGIQYF
>TRBJ2-5|-|-|TRBV9
TGTGCCAGCAGCGTAGGAGGGGTTCAAGAGACCCAGTACTTC
CASSVGGVQETQYF
>TRBJ2-1|TRBD2|-|TRBV7-9
TGTGCCAGCACCGTCGGGGGGTCACGAATAGAAAAGTTCTTC
CASTVGGSRIEKFF
>TRBJ1-1|-|-|TRBV18
TGTGCCAGCTCACTACAGGGTGTAATGAACACTGAAGCTTTCTTT
CASSLQGVMNTEAFF
>TRBJ2-6|-|few|TRBV28
TGTGCCAGTACCAGCAGACTCCGCTCTGGGGCCAACGTCCTGACTTTC
CASTSRLRSGANVLTF
>TRBJ2-3|-|-|TRBV5-5
TGTGCCAGCTCGGAGGGGATCGGGGCAGATACGCAGTATTTT
CASSEGIGADTQYF
>TRBJ2-7|-|-|TRBV12-3/TRBV12-4
TGTGCCAGCAGTTTAGTGGGCCGCGACGAGCAGTACTTC
CASSLVGRDEQYF
>TRBJ1-5|TRBD1|few|TRBV12-3/TRBV12-4
TGTGCCAGCAGTCGAGACAGGGCTTTACAGCCCCAGCATTTT
CASSRDRALQPQHF
>TRBJ2-7|TRBD2|many|TRBV6-1
TGTGCCAGCAGGCCTAGCGGGAGATTTGGCTACGAGCAGTACTTC
CASRPSGRFGYEQYF
>TRBJ1-4|-|few|TRBV5-1
TGCGCCAGCAGACAGAGGGACCAAGGCAAACTGTTTTTT
CASRQRDQGKLFF
>TRBJ1-6|-|few|TRBV5-1
TGCGCCAGCAGCCGGGACCCCCCCAATTCACCCCTCCACTTT
CASSRDPPNSPLHF
>TRBJ2-3|-|-|TRBV4-3
TGCGCCAGCAGCCAAGTTGGGGGTCGGGATACGCAGTATTTT
CASSQVGGRDTQYF
>TRBJ2-3|-|few|TRBV5-1
TGCGCCAGCAGTGATAGGGGGGGAAAAGATACGCAGTATTTT
CASSDRGGKDTQYF
>TRBJ2-2|TRBD2|-|TRBV11-1
TGTGCCAGCAGCTTCGGCCGGGGGGGCGGGGAGCTGTTTTTT
CASSFGRGGGELFF
>TRBJ2-3|-|many|TRBV5-1
TGTGCCAGCAGCCCGGGGACTAGCACAGATACGCAGTATTTT
CASSPGTSTDTQYF
>TRBJ2-7|TRBD1|-|TRBV27
TGTGCCAGCAGTTTATACAGGGGGACTTCCTACGAGCAGTACTTC
CASSLYRGTSYEQYF
>TRBJ2-7|TRBD1|few|TRBV20-1
TGCAGTGCTAACAGACAGGGGGCATTGATCGAGCAGTACTTC
CSANRQGALIEQYF
>TRBJ2-5|TRBD2|few|TRBV24-1
TGTGCCACCAGTGATTCTTACGATGGCGGGGGGAGGAAGACCCAGTACTTC
CATSDSYDGGGRKTQYF
>TRBJ2-1|TRBD1|-|TRBV20-1
TGCAGTGCAAATCCTGGGACAGGGAGCAATGAGCAGTTCTTC
CSANPGTGSNEQFF
>TRBJ2-5|-|few|TRBV29-1
TGCAGCGTTAGGACCTTGGGCCAAGAGACCCAGTACTTC
CSVRTLGQETQYF
>TRBJ2-5|-|-|TRBV20-1
TGCAGTGCTAGAGATGGACTTAAAGAGACCCAGTACTTC
CSARDGLKETQYF
>TRBJ2-7|-|-|TRBV15
TGTGCCACCAGCAGGGGAGGACAGAAGAAGGTCGAGCAGTACTTC
CATSRGGQKKVEQYF
>TRBJ2-7|TRBD1|few|TRBV3-1
TGTGCCACCCAGACAGGGCCGGGCGAGCAGTACTTC
CATQTGPGEQYF
>TRBJ2-1|TRBD2|-|TRBV29-1
TGCAGCGTTCAAGAGGTTACGGGGGGGCATTATGGATACAATGAGCAGTTCTTC
CSVQEVTGGHYGYNEQFF
>TRBJ2-3|TRBD2|-|TRBV11-2
TGTGCCAGCAGCACCTATAAGCGGGGGGACGCAGATACGCAGTATTTT
CASSTYKRGDADTQYF
>TRBJ2-3|TRBD1|few|TRBV4-3
TGCGCCAGCAGCCAAGGGCACGGGACAGGGGGAGATACGCAGTATTTT
CASSQGHGTGGDTQYF
>TRBJ1-3|-|-|TRBV19
TGTGCCAGTAGTATTGGATGGAGGGGGAAGAAGACTGGAAACACCATATATTTT
CASSIGWRGKKTGNTIYF
>TRBJ2-1|-|-|TRBV6-1
TGTGCCAGCAGTGAACATCACTACCGCTCACCCCCTTACAATGAGCAGTTCTTC
CASSEHHYRSPPYNEQFF
>TRBJ2-3|-|-|TRBV20-1
TGCAGTGCTAGAAAACCGGGAGCTTCTGTAAATACGCAGTATTTT
CSARKPGASVNTQYF
>TRBJ2-3|TRBD2|once|TRBV20-1
TGCAGTGCCCCCGGACTAGCGGGAGGAGTGAGAGATACGCAGTATTTT
CSAPGLAGGVRDTQYF
>TRBJ2-7|-|-|TRBV19
TGTGCCAGTAGTATTCGGGCCGGATACTACGAGCAGTACTTC
CASSIRAGYYEQYF
>TRBJ2-5|TRBD2|-|TRBV4-2
TGTGCCAGCAGCCAAGAATCTAGCGGGGGGGGTCGGGAGACCCAGTACTTC
CASSQESSGGGRETQYF
>TRBJ2-2|-|few|TRBV11-1
TGTGCCAGCAGCTTAGTGCAGGGGCCACACACCGGGGAGCTGTTTTTT
CASSLVQGPHTGELFF
>TRBJ2-7|-|few|TRBV14
TGTGCCAGCAGCCCCCGGGTTGGGGGAACCTACGAGCAGTACTTC
CASSPRVGGTYEQYF
>TRBJ2-3|TRBD1|few|TRBV7-2
TGTGCCAGCAGCCAGGACAGGGTCGCAGATACGCAGTATTTT
CASSQDRVADTQYF
>TRBJ2-1|TRBD1|few|TRBV7-2
TGTGCCAGCAGCCAAAGGGACAGGGCCTACAATGAGCAGTTCTTC
CASSQRDRAYNEQFF
>TRBJ2-7|-|many|TRBV5-6
TGTGCCAGCAGCTTGGGGTACAGGGTGTACGAGCAGTACTTC
CASSLGYRVYEQYF
>TRBJ2-3|-|-|TRBV5-1
TGCGCCAGCAGCTTGGCGAGAGAGGGCAGAGCCACAGATACGCAGTATTTT
CASSLAREGRATDTQYF
>TRBJ2-1|TRBD2|-|TRBV7-2
TGTGCCAGCAGACTCGAGCGGGGGGTCTATCACAATGAGCAGTTCTTC
CASRLERGVYHNEQFF
>TRBJ1-2|-|-|TRBV10-3
TGTGCCATCAAGACAGGTCTCCTTGGCTACACCTTC
CAIKTGLLGYTF
>TRBJ2-2|-|-|TRBV20-1
TGCAGTGCCCGTCCCCTTGGCCGTAACACCGGGGAGCTGTTTTTT
CSARPLGRNTGELFF
>TRBJ2-2|-|-|TRBV5-1
TGCGCCAGCAGCTTGGCCGCATCTCCGGGGACCGGGGAGCTGTTTTTT
CASSLAASPGTGELFF
>TRBJ2-7|-|-|TRBV20-1
TGCAGTGCTAGAAGTATATGGGAATCCGGGGACGAGCAGTACTTC
CSARSIWESGDEQYF
>TRBJ2-7|TRBD2|-|TRBV29-1
TGCAGCGTTTACGGGGGGACCGGCGAGCAGTACTTC
CSVYGGTGEQYF
>TRBJ2-7|-|-|TRBV6-1
TGTGCCAGCGGCCCGAGACAGTACGAGCAGTACTTC
CASGPRQYEQYF